This is a list of T cell receptor beta chains from one sample in a study of cytomegalovirus exposure and HLA in healthy donors. Method: immunoSEQ multiplex PCR; TCRdb's copy keeps in-frame clones and lacks some. The data hold about 170,000 clones, with about 84% observed a single time. The source material was PBMCs. Receptors originate from a man in his late teens or twenties in good health and CMV-seronegative. The CDR3 runs from the conserved cysteine through the conserved F or W. The D gene is left open where the match is weak. Clone size is not always given. Where it is, it says once, few, many or a class for expanded clones.

D gene	clone size	V gene	J gene	CDR3 protein	CDR3 DNA
NA	NA	TRBV19	TRBJ1-5	CASSIRPPGQPQHF	TGTGCCAGTAGTATACGCCCCCCAGGCCAGCCCCAGCATTTT
TRBD1	NA	TRBV6-5	TRBJ2-7	CASSYSPSRQGEQYF	TGTGCCAGCAGTTACAGTCCCTCCCGACAGGGCGAGCAGTACTTC
TRBD1	NA	TRBV7-8	TRBJ1-1	CASSRRTTGMNTEAFF	TGTGCCAGCAGCCGCAGGACGACAGGGATGAACACTGAAGCTTTCTTT
NA	NA	TRBV18	TRBJ2-2	CASSPVVRGRSGELFF	TGTGCCAGCTCACCGGTCGTCAGGGGCAGATCCGGGGAGCTGTTTTTT
TRBD1	NA	TRBV7-8	TRBJ2-7	CASSSRDRGLDEQYF	TGTGCCAGCAGCTCGCGGGACAGGGGTCTCGACGAGCAGTACTTC
NA	NA	TRBV7-2	TRBJ1-5	CASSLEPGWDQPQHF	TGTGCCAGCAGCTTAGAGCCAGGGTGGGATCAGCCCCAGCATTTT
NA	NA	TRBV11-2	TRBJ2-1	CASSQRSNPNEQFF	TGTGCCAGCAGCCAGCGCTCAAACCCCAATGAGCAGTTCTTC
TRBD2	NA	TRBV14	TRBJ2-7	CASSESAGGPYEQYF	TGTGCCAGCAGCGAGTCGGCGGGAGGGCCCTACGAGCAGTACTTC
NA	NA	TRBV6-6	TRBJ2-7	CASSYSAGGRDEQYF	TGTGCCAGCAGTTACTCAGCTGGGGGCCGCGACGAGCAGTACTTC
NA	NA	TRBV2	TRBJ2-4	CASSREPGYIQYF	TGTGCCAGCAGTAGGGAGCCCGGATACATTCAGTACTTC
NA	NA	TRBV19	TRBJ1-5	CASSIFAGAFRNQPQHF	TGTGCCAGTAGTATTTTCGCAGGGGCCTTTCGCAATCAGCCCCAGCATTTT
NA	NA	TRBV2	TRBJ2-7	CASIKPTYEQYF	TGTGCCAGCATCAAGCCCACCTACGAGCAGTACTTC
TRBD2	NA	TRBV25-1	TRBJ2-1	CASSGGGGYNEQFF	TGTGCCAGCAGTGGGGGGGGTGGATACAATGAGCAGTTCTTC
TRBD2	NA	TRBV23-1	TRBJ2-3	CASSQKRESGYTQYF	TGCGCCAGCAGTCAAAAGCGGGAGAGTGGTTATACGCAGTATTTT
NA	once	TRBV7-9	TRBJ2-3	CASSLGGGRGGDTQYF	TGTGCCAGCAGCTTAGGCGGGGGCCGAGGAGGGGATACGCAGTATTTT
NA	NA	TRBV6-1	TRBJ2-7	CASRDLRGGDYEQYF	TGTGCCAGCAGGGACCTCAGGGGTGGGGATTACGAGCAGTACTTC
TRBD1	NA	TRBV6-5	TRBJ1-5	CASSSGQDNQPQHF	TGTGCCAGCAGTTCTGGACAGGACAATCAGCCCCAGCATTTT
TRBD2	NA	TRBV5-1	TRBJ2-5	CASSLSVAGDQETQYF	TGCGCCAGCAGCTTGTCGGTAGCGGGGGATCAAGAGACCCAGTACTTC
NA	NA	TRBV7-2	TRBJ2-7	CASSLDLSRGGLYEQYF	TGTGCCAGCAGCTTAGATCTCAGCCGGGGAGGCCTCTACGAGCAGTACTTC
NA	NA	TRBV27	TRBJ2-7	CASSLSDFHEQYF	TGTGCCAGCAGTTTATCGGACTTCCACGAGCAGTACTTC
NA	NA	TRBV7-9	TRBJ1-1	CASSLGGWAFF	TGTGCCAGCAGCTTGGGGGGTTGGGCTTTCTTT
NA	once	TRBV18	TRBJ2-7	CASSPWGDEQYF	TGTGCCAGCTCACCTTGGGGCGACGAGCAGTACTTC
TRBD1	once	TRBV7-9	TRBJ2-5	CASSLVGTGQETQYF	TGTGCCAGCAGCTTAGTAGGGACAGGGCAAGAGACCCAGTACTTC
TRBD2	NA	TRBV7-3	TRBJ2-1	CASSLMGGGGSEQFF	TGTGCCAGCAGCTTAATGGGCGGGGGGGGCAGTGAGCAGTTCTTC
NA	few	TRBV7-9	TRBJ2-3	CASSLDRSTQYF	TGTGCCAGCAGCTTAGACAGATCTACGCAGTATTTT
NA	NA	TRBV4-2	TRBJ1-1	CASSQDTVNTEAFF	TGTGCCAGCAGCCAAGATACAGTGAACACTGAAGCTTTCTTT
TRBD2	NA	TRBV27	TRBJ2-1	CASSFRLAGGYNEQFF	TGTGCCAGCAGTTTTCGACTAGCGGGAGGTTACAATGAGCAGTTCTTC
TRBD1	NA	TRBV19	TRBJ2-3	CASTDRQGTTDTQYF	TGTGCCAGTACCGATCGACAGGGGACCACAGATACGCAGTATTTT
TRBD2	NA	TRBV2	TRBJ2-1	CASIQPGLARSEQFF	TGTGCCAGCATCCAGCCGGGACTAGCGCGATCTGAGCAGTTCTTC
TRBD2	NA	TRBV30	TRBJ2-5	CAWSGLAVREQYF	TGTGCCTGGAGTGGGCTAGCGGTGAGGGAGCAGTACTTC
NA	NA	TRBV28	TRBJ2-2	CASSSPGHPNTGELFF	TGTGCCAGCAGTTCTCCGGGACACCCGAACACCGGGGAGCTGTTTTTT
NA	once	TRBV5-8	TRBJ1-5	CASSLGARSNQPQHF	TGTGCCAGCAGCTTGGGAGCTCGGAGCAATCAGCCCCAGCATTTT
TRBD2	NA	TRBV6-5	TRBJ2-3	CASSVRGGSDTQYF	TGTGCCAGCAGTGTCCGGGGGGGATCAGATACGCAGTATTTT
TRBD1	NA	TRBV19	TRBJ1-6	CASSEDRNYNSPLHF	TGTGCCAGTAGTGAGGACAGGAACTATAATTCACCCCTCCACTTT
NA	NA	TRBV10-3	TRBJ1-5	CAIREGAGGQPQHF	TGTGCCATCAGGGAGGGAGCCGGGGGTCAGCCCCAGCATTTT
NA	NA	TRBV6-6	TRBJ2-5	CASTPWQGTETQYF	TGTGCCAGCACCCCATGGCAGGGGACGGAGACCCAGTACTTC
NA	NA	TRBV28	TRBJ2-4	CASSFRGTKNIQYF	TGTGCCAGCAGTTTCCGCGGGACCAAAAACATTCAGTACTTC
NA	NA	TRBV5-6	TRBJ1-4	CASSSAPGVTNEKLFF	TGTGCCAGCAGCTCCGCTCCGGGGGTCACTAATGAAAAACTGTTTTTT
NA	NA	TRBV5-1	TRBJ2-7	CASSPWDNSYEQYF	TGCGCCAGCAGCCCCTGGGACAACTCCTACGAGCAGTACTTC
NA	few	TRBV6-1	TRBJ1-5	CASGGDQPQHF	TGTGCCAGCGGGGGGGATCAGCCCCAGCATTTT
NA	NA	TRBV19	TRBJ1-5	CASKHRGGPQHF	TGTGCCAGTAAGCATAGGGGTGGGCCCCAGCATTTT
NA	once	TRBV27	TRBJ2-5	CASSLEGRGRETQYF	TGTGCCAGCAGTTTAGAAGGCAGGGGCCGGGAGACCCAGTACTTC
TRBD1	once	TRBV5-6	TRBJ2-7	CASSIFTGVHEQYF	TGTGCCAGCAGCATCTTTACAGGGGTTCACGAGCAGTACTTC
NA	NA	TRBV7-8	TRBJ2-7	CASSRPSPGPQDLAPDYEQYF	TGTGCCAGCAGCCGACCGTCCCCCGGGCCTCAAGACTTAGCGCCTGACTACGAGCAGTACTTC
TRBD2	NA	TRBV6-1	TRBJ2-4	CASGDTGTSGRLSLYF	TGTGCCAGCGGTGACACCGGGACTAGCGGGAGACTTTCGTTGTACTTC
NA	NA	TRBV7-9	TRBJ1-5	CASSKTDQPQHF	TGTGCCAGCAGCAAAACGGATCAGCCCCAGCATTTT
TRBD1	NA	TRBV7-9	TRBJ2-5	CASSISTPRTGREGETQYF	TGTGCCAGCAGTATTAGTACTCCTCGGACAGGGAGAGAGGGGGAGACCCAGTACTTC
TRBD2	once	TRBV4-2	TRBJ2-1	CASSPTSDLNYNEQFF	TGTGCCAGCAGCCCGACTAGCGACCTAAACTACAATGAGCAGTTCTTC
NA	NA	TRBV6-1	TRBJ1-5	CASSQSWTSGQPQHF	TGTGCCAGCAGCCAGTCTTGGACATCGGGTCAGCCCCAGCATTTT
NA	NA	TRBV30	TRBJ2-1	CAWSGERSSYNEQFF	TGTGCCTGGAGCGGGGAAAGAAGCTCCTACAATGAGCAGTTCTTC
NA	NA	TRBV5-4	TRBJ1-6	CASSLGSSYNSPLHF	TGCGCCAGCAGCCTCGGGAGCTCCTATAATTCACCCCTCCACTTT
TRBD1	NA	TRBV10-3	TRBJ1-2	CAISSYQGAQGYTF	TGTGCCATCAGTTCCTACCAGGGGGCTCAGGGCTACACCTTC
TRBD2	NA	TRBV28	TRBJ2-5	CASKLASGLETQYF	TGTGCCAGCAAACTAGCGTCCGGTTTAGAGACCCAGTACTTC
TRBD1	NA	TRBV7-3	TRBJ2-2	CASISSGTDPTGELFF	TGTGCCAGCATCTCGTCCGGGACAGACCCCACCGGGGAGCTGTTTTTT
NA	NA	TRBV20-1	TRBJ1-1	CSASRGAEAFF	TGCAGTGCTAGTAGGGGCGCTGAAGCTTTCTTT